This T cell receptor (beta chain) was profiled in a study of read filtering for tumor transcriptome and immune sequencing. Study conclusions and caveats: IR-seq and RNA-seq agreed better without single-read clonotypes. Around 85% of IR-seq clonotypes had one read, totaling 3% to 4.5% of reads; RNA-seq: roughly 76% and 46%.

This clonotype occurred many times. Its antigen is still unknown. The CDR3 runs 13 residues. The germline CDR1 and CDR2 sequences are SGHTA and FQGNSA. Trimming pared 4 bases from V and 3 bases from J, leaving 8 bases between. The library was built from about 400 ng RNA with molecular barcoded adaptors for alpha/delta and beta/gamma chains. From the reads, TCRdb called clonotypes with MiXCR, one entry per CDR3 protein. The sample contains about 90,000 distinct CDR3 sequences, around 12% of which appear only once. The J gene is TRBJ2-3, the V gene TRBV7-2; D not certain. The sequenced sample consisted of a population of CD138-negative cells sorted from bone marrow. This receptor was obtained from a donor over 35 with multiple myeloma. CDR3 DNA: TGTGCCAGCAGCTCCCAGGCGACAGATACGCAGTATTTT. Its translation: CASSSQATDTQYF.